These 10 T cell receptor beta chains share one sample of origin, sequenced in a study of PD-1 blockade in classical Hodgkin lymphoma. Time point given: cycle 4 day 1 (C4D1), after five to seven weeks of nivolumab. The patients all showed relapse after autologous stem cell transplantation, while their brentuximab vedotin exposure varied. The table came from immunoSEQ multiplex PCR; TCRdb's copy has only in-frame clones and leaves some out. The data hold tens of thousands of clones, with approximately 80% observed a single time. Sequences were derived from peripheral blood mononuclear cells (PBMCs), sampled before the fourth cycle of nivolumab. The receptors come from a human donor with classical Hodgkin lymphoma.

The chain has TRBV10-3 and TRBJ2-7; perhaps TRBD2 as D (5 bases). The CDR3 length is 15 residues. Germline CDR1 and CDR2: ENHRY and SYGVKD. V lost 4 bases and J 0 bases, leaving 13 bases between the germline ends. This CDR3 is CAISGDSRGSYEQYF. CDR3 bases: TGTGCCATCAGTGGTGATTCTCGGGGCTCCTACGAGCAGTACTTC.

The genes are TRBV27 and TRBJ1-1, with a possible D match to TRBD1 (5 bases). Germline CDR1 reads MNHEY; CDR2 reads SMNVEV (reference sequence). V gave up 7 bases and J gave up 1 base, with 13 bases separating them. The CDR3 consists of 14 residues. The CDR3 protein is CASTPGRWNTEAFF. The CDR3, as DNA: TGTGCCAGCACCCCGGGACGGTGGAACACTGAAGCTTTCTTT.

CDR3 bases: TGTGCCAGCAGCTTATCCGTCAGCAAAAATGAAAAACTGTTTTTT. This sequence encodes CASSLSVSKNEKLFF. The rearrangement uses TRBV7-2 and TRBJ1-4, with D unclear. CDR1 SGHTA and CDR2 FQGNSA come from the germline V gene. The CDR3 loop spans 15 amino acids. Trimming cost V 2 bases and J 5 bases, with 12 bases left between them. The complete variable domain, with remaining parts taken from reference TRBV7-2 and TRBJ1-4, reads GAGVSQSPSNKVTEKGKDVELRCDPISGHTALYWYRQSLGQGLEFLIYFQGNSAPDKSGLPSDRFSAERTGGSVSTLTIQRTQQEDSAVYLCASSLSVSKNEKLFFGSGTQLSVL.

The chain employs TRBV6-5 and TRBJ1-5; 11 bases are a match to TRBD1. There are 14 residues in the CDR3. V lost 4 bases, J lost 7 bases, and 3 bases stayed unmatched. Germline lookup yields CDR1 MNHEY and CDR2 SVGAGI. For the CDR3, the DNA is TGTGCCAGCAGTTGGGACAGGGGGGGACAGCCCCAGCATTTT. It encodes CASSWDRGGQPQHF.

J is TRBJ1-1 and V is TRBV19, with TRBD1 as a possible D gene (6 bases). The CDR3 spans 13 residues. CDR1 LNHDA and CDR2 SQIVND come from the germline V gene (reference sequence). The V and J ends lost 3 bases and 5 bases respectively, with 10 bases between them. This CDR3 is CASSMLGATEAFF. CDR3 DNA sequence: TGTGCCAGTAGTATGCTGGGGGCAACTGAAGCTTTCTTT.

The chain uses TRBV11-1 and TRBJ1-1; 7 bases map to TRBD1. This CDR3 spans 14 amino acids. The V and J ends lost 0 bases and 4 bases, in that order; junction bases with no gene match: 2. Germline V gives CDR1 SGHAT, CDR2 FQDESV (reference sequence). CDR3 sequence (DNA): TGTGCCAGCAGCTTAGCGGAGGGGGCCACTGAAGCTTTCTTT. Amino acid sequence: CASSLAEGATEAFF.

The chain is built from TRBV7-9 and TRBJ1-4, with D unclear. Trimming shortened V by 6 bases and J by 8 bases, and 13 bases separated the two germline ends. The CDR3 is 13 amino acids. Germline assignment: CDR1 SEHNR and CDR2 FQNEAQ (reference sequence). CDR3 region: CASRLITWEKLFF. CDR3 DNA sequence: TGTGCCAGCAGGCTGATCACCTGGGAAAAACTGTTTTTT.

J is TRBJ1-1 and V is TRBV2; unclear D gene. Germline assignment: CDR1 SNHLY and CDR2 FYNNEI. V was cut by 3 bases and J by 3 bases, with 5 bases left in between. This CDR3 comprises 12 residues. CDR3 DNA sequence: TGTGCCAGCAGTGATGTGTACACTGAAGCTTTCTTT. It yields the protein CASSDVYTEAFF.

The chain links TRBV7-9 to TRBJ2-7; TRBD1 matches at 8 bases. The germline gives CDR1 SEHNR, CDR2 FQNEAQ (reference sequence). The J segment lost 11 bases and the V segment lost 5 bases, leaving 14 bases of the junction unmatched. The CDR3 is 14 residues long. In DNA form, the CDR3 reads TGTGCCAGCAGCCCAAGGACAGGGTCGAGCGTGGAGTACTTC. Translated: CASSPRTGSSVEYF.

This clone has only one observation. J is TRBJ2-7 and V is TRBV30, with D hard to call. V lost 2 bases and J lost 3, with 11 bases in between. The CDR3 spans 13 residues. CDR1 is GTSNPN, CDR2 SVGIG, per germline (reference sequence). CDR3 DNA sequence: TGTGCCTGGAGTCTGTTCCAGGTCTACGAGCAGTACTTC. Amino acid sequence: CAWSLFQVYEQYF.